This TCR beta chain was identified during a study of shared clonotypes between healthy human individuals. CDR1 ENHRY and CDR2 SYGVKD come from the germline V gene. J lost 6 bases, V lost 7 bases, and 11 bases had no gene match. The CDR3 runs 14 residues. It was around 220 ng DNA, 25,000 to 35,000 T cell genomes, that sorted-subset replicate PCRs used. Data came from immunoSEQ multiplex PCR; TCRdb stores just in-frame clones and leaves some out. The sample records some 1.5 million clones, 96% being singletons. The specimen sequenced was naive CD4+ T cells sorted from blood. Sample subset: CD45RA+ positively selected. The J gene is TRBJ2-7, the V gene TRBV10-3; 8 bases are shared with TRBD2. This TCR was sampled from a man in his thirties or forties in good health. The CDR3 protein is CAINSLGLGSEQYF. The CDR3 DNA follows: TGTGCCATCAATTCCCTGGGACTAGGATCCGAGCAGTACTTC.